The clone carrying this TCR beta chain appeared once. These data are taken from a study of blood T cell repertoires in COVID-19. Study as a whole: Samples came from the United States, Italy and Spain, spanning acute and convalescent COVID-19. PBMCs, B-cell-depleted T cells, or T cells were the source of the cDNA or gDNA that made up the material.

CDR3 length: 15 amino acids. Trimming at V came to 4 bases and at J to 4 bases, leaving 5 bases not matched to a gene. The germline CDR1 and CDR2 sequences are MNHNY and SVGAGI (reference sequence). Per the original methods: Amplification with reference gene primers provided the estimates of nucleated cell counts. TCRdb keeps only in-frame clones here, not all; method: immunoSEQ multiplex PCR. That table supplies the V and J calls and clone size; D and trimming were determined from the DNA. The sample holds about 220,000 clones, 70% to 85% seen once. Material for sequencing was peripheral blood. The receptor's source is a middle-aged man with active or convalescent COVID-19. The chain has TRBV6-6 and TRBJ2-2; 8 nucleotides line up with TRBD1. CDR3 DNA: TGTGCCAGCAGTTCGGCAGGGGGCGGCACCGGGGAGCTGTTTTTT. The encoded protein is CASSSAGGGTGELFF.